This entry lists 15 T cell receptor beta chains sequenced from one sample in a study of blood T cell repertoires in COVID-19. This table comes from immunoSEQ multiplex PCR, and its TCRdb copy is limited to in-frame clones, with some not included. The sample lists 150,000 or so clones, around four fifths occurring once. Material for sequencing was peripheral blood. The receptors stem from a woman aged 55 to 70 with acute or convalescent COVID-19.

This rearrangement joins TRBV7-6 to TRBJ1-6; TRBD1 is a possible D gene (5 bases). Germline CDR1 is SGHVS and CDR2 is FNYEAQ. Trimming stripped 1 base from V and 5 bases from J, with 9 bases between. The CDR3 runs 15 residues. For the CDR3, the DNA is TGTGCCAGCAGCTTAGGGGCAGGGAATAATTCACCCCTCCACTTT. Translated: CASSLGAGNNSPLHF.

The chain links TRBV9 to TRBJ1-5; 11 nucleotides align to TRBD1. The ends lost 2 bases at V and 6 bases at J; junction bases unmatched: 4. Germline values: CDR1 SGDLS, CDR2 YYNGEE. This CDR3 comprises 15 residues. The CDR3 coding sequence is TGTGCCAGCAGCGTCGGACAGGGGGCGACTCAGCCCCAGCATTTT. This gives the protein CASSVGQGATQPQHF.

The chain is built from TRBV11-2 and TRBJ2-7, with D possibly matching TRBD1 (5 bases). Germline loops: CDR1 SGHAT, CDR2 FQNNGV. The CDR3 spans 15 residues. V lost 0 bases, J lost 3 bases, and 12 bases lay in between. The CDR3, as DNA: TGTGCCAGCAGCTTAGATCCAGGGATACTCTACGAGCAGTACTTC. This encodes CASSLDPGILYEQYF.

The chain uses TRBV6-6 and TRBJ2-3, with 8 nucleotides matching TRBD1. CDR3 length: 15 residues. J gave up 2 bases and V 8 bases, and 9 bases lay outside the gene matches. Germline-derived CDR1 and CDR2 are MNHNY and SVGAGI (reference sequence). The CDR3 loop is CASDDRDRTTDTQYF. The DNA of the CDR3 is TGTGCCAGCGACGACCGGGACAGGACCACAGATACGCAGTATTTT.

The rearrangement links TRBV7-8 to TRBJ1-2; D is possibly TRBD1 (6 bases). V was shortened by 2 bases and J by 4 bases, with 14 bases between the two germline ends. This CDR3 region has 15 residues. Germline V gene data show CDR1 as SGHVS and CDR2 as FQNEAQ. The CDR3 here is CASSLSARGSYGYTF. CDR3 DNA sequence: TGTGCCAGCAGCTTATCCGCCAGGGGAAGCTATGGCTACACCTTC.

This chain uses TRBV18 with TRBJ2-3, with D possibly being TRBD1 (7 bases). The germline CDR1 and CDR2 sequences are KGHSH and LQKENI. This CDR3 has 14 residues. Trimming shortened V by 6 bases and J by 2 bases, and 12 bases separated the two germline ends. CDR3 residues: CASSRDRATDTQYF. Written as DNA, the CDR3 is TGTGCCAGCTCGCGGGACAGAGCCACAGATACGCAGTATTTT.

V is TRBV7-6 and J is TRBJ1-1; D remains unclear. In germline, CDR1 is SGHVS, CDR2 FNYEAQ. The CDR3 is 12 residues long. V was clipped by 5 bases and J by 3 bases, with 7 bases between them. CDR3 sequence reads: CASSGRYTEAFF. The CDR3 nucleotides read TGTGCCAGCAGCGGCAGGTACACTGAAGCTTTCTTT.

The chain is built from TRBV18 and TRBJ2-5, with TRBD1 matching over 9 bases. V dropped 0 bases and J dropped 5; count of bases not matched to a gene: 7. From germline, CDR1 is KGHSH and CDR2 LQKENI. The CDR3 runs 16 residues. CDR3 sequence reads: CASSPPPTGGTETQYF. CDR3 DNA sequence: TGTGCCAGCTCACCACCCCCTACAGGGGGCACGGAGACCCAGTACTTC.

This chain connects TRBV19 to TRBJ1-1; D is unresolved. Germline assignment: CDR1 LNHDA and CDR2 SQIVND (reference sequence). Trimming took 3 bases from V and 1 from J, leaving 6 bases between them. The CDR3 has 13 amino acids. DNA of the CDR3: TGTGCCAGTAGTATGGCAAGGAACACTGAAGCTTTCTTT. Translation gives CASSMARNTEAFF.

This clone appeared a single time. The rearrangement links TRBV4-3 to TRBJ2-7, with D tentatively TRBD2 (6 bases). The CDR3 length is 16 residues. Germline V gives CDR1 LGHNA, CDR2 YSLEER. The V end lost 1 base, the J end lost 2 bases, and 15 bases lay between the germline ends. CDR3 in amino acids: CASSQGSAGQTYEQYF. The CDR3 region has the DNA TGCGCCAGCAGCCAAGGATCTGCGGGGCAAACCTACGAGCAGTACTTC.

The chain employs TRBV7-2 and TRBJ2-2, with TRBD1 identical over 8 bases. The V gene end was trimmed by 5 bases and the J gene end by 5 bases; junction bases not matched to a gene: 10. This CDR3 has 16 residues. Germline V lookup: CDR1 SGHTA, CDR2 FQGNSA. CDR3 sequence reads: CASSLTGDWRTGELFF. In nucleotides, the CDR3 is TGTGCCAGCAGCCTGACAGGGGATTGGAGGACCGGGGAGCTGTTTTTT.

This clone appeared a few times. The chain joins TRBV7-2 to TRBJ1-2; D is undetermined. CDR1 and CDR2 from the germline V gene are SGHTA and FQGNSA. CDR3 length: 13 amino acids. The V end lost 6 bases, the J end lost 7 bases, and 15 bases lay between the germline ends. CDR3: CASRLAAGVGYTF. The DNA of the CDR3 is TGTGCCAGCAGGCTCGCGGCGGGAGTTGGCTACACCTTC.

The chain employs TRBV6-2 or TRBV6-3 and TRBJ1-1; no clear D gene. V gave up 0 bases and J gave up 4 bases, with 12 bases separating them. CDR1 and CDR2 from the germline V gene are MNHEY and SVGEGT. There are 15 residues in the CDR3. DNA of the CDR3: TGTGCCAGCAGTTACTCGATTGCGGGGAGCACTGAAGCTTTCTTT. This codes for CASSYSIAGSTEAFF.

This chain connects TRBV3-1 (or the pseudogene TRBV3-2) to TRBJ1-5; possible D gene TRBD1, 6 bases. Germline CDR1 and CDR2: LGHDT and YNNKEL (reference sequence). CDR3 length equals 15 residues. V shed 4 bases and J shed 3 bases, with 13 bases lying between them. CDR3 in DNA: TGTGCCAGCAGCCCAGACAGACAGGTCAATCAGCCCCAGCATTTT. It translates to CASSPDRQVNQPQHF.

This clone has just one count. The CDR3 reads CASSYDRVNYGYTF. The CDR3 nucleotides read TGTGCCAGCAGTTACGACAGGGTAAACTATGGCTACACCTTC. V and J are TRBV6-2 or TRBV6-3 and TRBJ1-2, with TRBD1 matching over 7 bases. Germline V gives CDR1 MNHEY, CDR2 SVGEGT. The V and J ends lost 2 bases and 2 bases, in that order; junction bases with no gene match: 2. The CDR3 consists of 14 residues.